This T cell receptor beta chain was retrieved from a study of cytomegalovirus exposure and HLA in healthy donors. J was trimmed by 6 bases and V by 4 bases; bases with no gene match: 7. Per the germline V gene, CDR1 is LNHDA and CDR2 is SQIVND (reference sequence). The CDR3 runs to 16 residues. The PCR used 60 Vbeta and 13 Jbeta primers. The table came from immunoSEQ multiplex PCR; TCRdb's copy has only in-frame clones and leaves some out. The data show about 94,000 clones, with approximately 80% seen just once and just over 0.75% held by the top ten. This TCR derives from a woman aged 60-75 years in good health and CMV-seronegative. The sample taken for sequencing was PBMCs. The chain couples TRBV19 to TRBJ1-5; 12 nucleotides agree with TRBD1. This chain's CDR3 is CASSKGDRGQGQPQHF. The CDR3 nucleotides read TGTGCCAGTAGTAAGGGGGACAGGGGGCAAGGTCAGCCCCAGCATTTT. Looking up the rest from reference TRBV19 and TRBJ1-5 gives the full variable domain: DGGITQSPKYLFRKEGQNVTLSCEQNLNHDAMYWYRQDPGQGLRLIYYSQIVNDFQKGDIAEGYSVSREKKESFPLTVTSAQKNPTAFYLCASSKGDRGQGQPQHFGDGTRLSIL.